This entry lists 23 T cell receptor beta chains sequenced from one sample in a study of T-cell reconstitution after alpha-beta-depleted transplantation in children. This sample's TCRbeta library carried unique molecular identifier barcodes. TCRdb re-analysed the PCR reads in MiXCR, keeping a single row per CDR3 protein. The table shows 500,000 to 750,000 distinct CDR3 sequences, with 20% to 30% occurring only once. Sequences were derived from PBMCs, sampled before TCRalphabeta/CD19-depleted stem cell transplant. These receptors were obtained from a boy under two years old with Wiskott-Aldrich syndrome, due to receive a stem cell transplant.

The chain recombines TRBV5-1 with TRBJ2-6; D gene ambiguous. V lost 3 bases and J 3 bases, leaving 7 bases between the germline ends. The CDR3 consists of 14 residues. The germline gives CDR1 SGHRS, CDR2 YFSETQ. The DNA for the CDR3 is TGCGCCAGCAGCTCAGAGAGTGGGGCCAACGTCCTGACTTTC. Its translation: CASSSESGANVLTF.

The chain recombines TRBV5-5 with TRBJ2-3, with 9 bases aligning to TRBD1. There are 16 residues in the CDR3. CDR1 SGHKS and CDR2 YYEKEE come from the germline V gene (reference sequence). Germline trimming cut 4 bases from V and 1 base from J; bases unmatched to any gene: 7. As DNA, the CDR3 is TGTGCCAGCAGCCCACCGGGACAGGGAGGCACAGATACGCAGTATTTT. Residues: CASSPPGQGGTDTQYF.

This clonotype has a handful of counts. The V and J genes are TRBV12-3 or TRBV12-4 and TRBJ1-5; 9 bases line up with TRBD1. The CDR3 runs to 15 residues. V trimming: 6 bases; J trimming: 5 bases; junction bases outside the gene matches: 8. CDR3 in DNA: TGTGCCAGCAGCAAGAAATACAGGGGGCATCAGCCCCAGCATTTT. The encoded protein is CASSKKYRGHQPQHF.

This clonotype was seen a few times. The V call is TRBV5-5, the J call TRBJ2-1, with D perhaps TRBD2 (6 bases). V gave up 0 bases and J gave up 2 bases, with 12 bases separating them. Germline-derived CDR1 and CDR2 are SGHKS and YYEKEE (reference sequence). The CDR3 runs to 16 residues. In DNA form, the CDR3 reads TGTGCCAGCAGCTTGGGTCCTAGCGCTACCTACAATGAGCAGTTCTTC. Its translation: CASSLGPSATYNEQFF.

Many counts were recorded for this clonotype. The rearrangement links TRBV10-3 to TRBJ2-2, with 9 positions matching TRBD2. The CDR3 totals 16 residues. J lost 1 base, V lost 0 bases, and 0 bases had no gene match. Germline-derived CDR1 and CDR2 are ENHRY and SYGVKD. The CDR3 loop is CAISESLAGNTGELFF. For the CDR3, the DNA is TGTGCCATCAGTGAGTCACTAGCGGGGAACACCGGGGAGCTGTTTTTT.

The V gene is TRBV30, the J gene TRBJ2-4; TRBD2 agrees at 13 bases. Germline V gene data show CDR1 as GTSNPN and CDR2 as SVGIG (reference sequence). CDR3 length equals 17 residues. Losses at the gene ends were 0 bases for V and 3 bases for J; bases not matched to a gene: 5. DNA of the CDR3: TGTGCCTGGAGTGTACTAGCGGGAGGGATTGTCAAAAACATTCAGTACTTC. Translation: CAWSVLAGGIVKNIQYF.

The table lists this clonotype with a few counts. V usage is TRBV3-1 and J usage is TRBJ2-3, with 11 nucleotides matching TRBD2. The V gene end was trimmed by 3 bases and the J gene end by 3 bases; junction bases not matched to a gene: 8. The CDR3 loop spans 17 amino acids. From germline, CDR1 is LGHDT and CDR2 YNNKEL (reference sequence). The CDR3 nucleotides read TGTGCCAGCAGCCAGGTCACCGGGACTAGCGGTACAGATACGCAGTATTTT. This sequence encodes CASSQVTGTSGTDTQYF.

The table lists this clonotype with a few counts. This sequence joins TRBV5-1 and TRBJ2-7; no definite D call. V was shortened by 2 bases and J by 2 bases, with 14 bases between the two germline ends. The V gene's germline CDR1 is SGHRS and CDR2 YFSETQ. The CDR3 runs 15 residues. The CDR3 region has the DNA TGCGCCAGCAGCTTTATGGGGTCTATGGCCTACGAGCAGTACTTC. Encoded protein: CASSFMGSMAYEQYF. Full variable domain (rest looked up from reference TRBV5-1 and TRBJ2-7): KAGVTQTPRYLIKTRGQQVTLSCSPISGHRSVSWYQQTPGQGLQFLFEYFSETQRNKGNFPGRFSGRQFSNSRSEMNVSTLELGDSALYLCASSFMGSMAYEQYFGPGTRLTVT.

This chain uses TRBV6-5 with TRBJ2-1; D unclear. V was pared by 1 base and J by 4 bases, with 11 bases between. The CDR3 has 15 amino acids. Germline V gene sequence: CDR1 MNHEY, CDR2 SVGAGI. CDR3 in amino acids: CASSYLVEAYNEQFF. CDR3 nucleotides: TGTGCCAGCAGTTACTTAGTGGAAGCGTACAATGAGCAGTTCTTC.

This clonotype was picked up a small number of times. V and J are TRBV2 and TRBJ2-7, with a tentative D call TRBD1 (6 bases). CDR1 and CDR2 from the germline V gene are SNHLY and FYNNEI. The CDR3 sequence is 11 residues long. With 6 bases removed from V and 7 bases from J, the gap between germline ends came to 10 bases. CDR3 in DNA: TGTGCCAGCAGCCCAGGGGAAGAGCAGTACTTC. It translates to CASSPGEEQYF.

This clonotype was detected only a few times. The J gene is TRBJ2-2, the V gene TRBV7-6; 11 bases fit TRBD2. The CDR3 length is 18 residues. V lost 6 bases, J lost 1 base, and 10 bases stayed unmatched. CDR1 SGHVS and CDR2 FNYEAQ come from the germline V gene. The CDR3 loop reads CASSFAIGLAGNTGELFF. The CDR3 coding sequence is TGTGCCAGCAGTTTTGCAATCGGACTAGCGGGGAACACCGGGGAGCTGTTTTTT.

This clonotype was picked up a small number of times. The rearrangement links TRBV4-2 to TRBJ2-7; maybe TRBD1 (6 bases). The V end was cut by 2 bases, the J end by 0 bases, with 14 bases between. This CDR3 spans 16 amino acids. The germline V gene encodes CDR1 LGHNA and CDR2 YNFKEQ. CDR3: CASSQIGQLGSYEQYF. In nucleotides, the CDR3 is TGTGCCAGCAGCCAAATTGGACAGCTTGGCTCCTACGAGCAGTACTTC.

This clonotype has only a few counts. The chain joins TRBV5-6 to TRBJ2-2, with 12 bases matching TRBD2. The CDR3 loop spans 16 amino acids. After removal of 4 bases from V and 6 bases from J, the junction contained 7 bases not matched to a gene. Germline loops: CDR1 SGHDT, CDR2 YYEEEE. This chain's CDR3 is CASSVYGTSGPGELFF. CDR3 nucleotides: TGTGCCAGCAGCGTATACGGGACTAGCGGGCCCGGGGAGCTGTTTTTT.

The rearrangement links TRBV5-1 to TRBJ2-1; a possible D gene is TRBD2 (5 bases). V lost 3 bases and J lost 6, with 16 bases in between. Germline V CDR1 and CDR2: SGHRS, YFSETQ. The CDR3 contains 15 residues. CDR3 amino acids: CASSSRSGGSNEQFF. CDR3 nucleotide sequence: TGCGCCAGCAGCTCTCGGAGCGGAGGTTCCAATGAGCAGTTCTTC.

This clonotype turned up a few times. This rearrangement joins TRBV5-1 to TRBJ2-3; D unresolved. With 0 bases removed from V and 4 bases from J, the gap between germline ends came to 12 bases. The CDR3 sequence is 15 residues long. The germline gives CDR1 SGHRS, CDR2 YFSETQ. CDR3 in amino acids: CASSLALGLSDTQYF. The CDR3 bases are TGCGCCAGCAGCTTGGCCCTAGGTTTGTCAGATACGCAGTATTTT.

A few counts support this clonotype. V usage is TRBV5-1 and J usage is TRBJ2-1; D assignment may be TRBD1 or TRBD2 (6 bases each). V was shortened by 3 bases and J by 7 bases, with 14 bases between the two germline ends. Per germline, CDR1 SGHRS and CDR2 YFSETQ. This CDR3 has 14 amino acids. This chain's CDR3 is CASSWNREVNEQFF. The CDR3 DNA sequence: TGCGCCAGCAGCTGGAACAGGGAGGTAAATGAGCAGTTCTTC. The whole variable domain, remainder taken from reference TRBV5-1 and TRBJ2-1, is KAGVTQTPRYLIKTRGQQVTLSCSPISGHRSVSWYQQTPGQGLQFLFEYFSETQRNKGNFPGRFSGRQFSNSRSEMNVSTLELGDSALYLCASSWNREVNEQFFGPGTRLTVL.

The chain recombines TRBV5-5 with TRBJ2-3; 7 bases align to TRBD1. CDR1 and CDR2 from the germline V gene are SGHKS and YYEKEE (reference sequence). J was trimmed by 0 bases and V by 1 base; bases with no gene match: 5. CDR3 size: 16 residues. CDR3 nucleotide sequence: TGTGCCAGCAGCTTGCGAGGGACAGTAAGCACAGATACGCAGTATTTT. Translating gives CASSLRGTVSTDTQYF.

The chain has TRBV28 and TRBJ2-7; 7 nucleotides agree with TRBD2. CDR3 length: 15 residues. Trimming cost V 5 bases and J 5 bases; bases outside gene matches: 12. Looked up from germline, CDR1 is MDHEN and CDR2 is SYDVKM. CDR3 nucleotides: TGTGCCAGCAGTATTACAGTAGCGGGTTTGGACGAGCAGTACTTC. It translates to CASSITVAGLDEQYF.

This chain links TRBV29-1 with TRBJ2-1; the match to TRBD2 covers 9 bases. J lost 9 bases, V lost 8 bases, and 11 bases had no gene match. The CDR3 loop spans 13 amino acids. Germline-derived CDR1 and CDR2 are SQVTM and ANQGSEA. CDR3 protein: CSLVRLAGSEQFF. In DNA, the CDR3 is TGCAGCCTCGTCAGGCTAGCGGGATCTGAGCAGTTCTTC.

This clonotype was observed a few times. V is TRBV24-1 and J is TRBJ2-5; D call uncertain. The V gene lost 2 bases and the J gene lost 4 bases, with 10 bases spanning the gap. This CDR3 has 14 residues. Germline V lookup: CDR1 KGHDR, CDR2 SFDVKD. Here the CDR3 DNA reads TGTGCCACCAGTGATTCCAGGTTGGGAGAGACCCAGTACTTC. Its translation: CATSDSRLGETQYF.

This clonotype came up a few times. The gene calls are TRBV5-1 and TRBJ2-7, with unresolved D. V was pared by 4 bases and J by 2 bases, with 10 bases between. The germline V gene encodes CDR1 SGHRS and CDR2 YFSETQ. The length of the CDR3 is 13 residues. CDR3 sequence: CASSGALAYEQYF. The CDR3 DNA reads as TGCGCCAGCAGCGGAGCCCTGGCCTACGAGCAGTACTTC.

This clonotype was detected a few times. The CDR3 sequence is CASSVGALSYEQYF. The CDR3 nucleotides read TGTGCCAGCAGTGTAGGGGCTTTATCCTACGAGCAGTACTTC. The chain couples TRBV25-1 to TRBJ2-7, with a possible D match to TRBD1 (5 bases). This CDR3 region has 14 residues. Trimming took off 4 bases at V and 1 base at J, with 11 bases between the two ends. Germline values: CDR1 MGHDK, CDR2 SYGVNS.

The CDR3 spells CASSFGLALEQYF. CDR3 coding DNA: TGTGCCAGCAGCTTCGGACTAGCGCTCGAGCAGTACTTC. V gene TRBV7-9 combines with J gene TRBJ2-7; 9 bases are shared with TRBD2. The CDR3 is made up of 13 amino acids. Germline V gene lookup returns CDR1 SEHNR and CDR2 FQNEAQ (reference sequence). With V trimmed by 3 bases and J by 6 bases, 3 bases remained unmatched.